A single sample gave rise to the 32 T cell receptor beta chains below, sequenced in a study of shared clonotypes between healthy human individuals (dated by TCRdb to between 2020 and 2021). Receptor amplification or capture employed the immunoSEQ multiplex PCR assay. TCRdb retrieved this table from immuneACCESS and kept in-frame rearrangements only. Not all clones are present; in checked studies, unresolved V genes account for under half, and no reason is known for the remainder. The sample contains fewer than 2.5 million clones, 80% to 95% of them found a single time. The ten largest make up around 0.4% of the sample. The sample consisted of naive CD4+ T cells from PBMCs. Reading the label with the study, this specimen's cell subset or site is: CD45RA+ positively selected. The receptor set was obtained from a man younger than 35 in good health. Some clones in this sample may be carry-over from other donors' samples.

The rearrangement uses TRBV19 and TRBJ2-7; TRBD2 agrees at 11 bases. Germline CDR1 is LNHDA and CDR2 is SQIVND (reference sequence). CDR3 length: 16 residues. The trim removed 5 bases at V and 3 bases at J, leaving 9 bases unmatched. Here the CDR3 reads CASSPGSGRAFYEQYF. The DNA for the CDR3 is TGTGCCAGTAGTCCCGGTAGCGGGAGGGCCTTCTACGAGCAGTACTTC.

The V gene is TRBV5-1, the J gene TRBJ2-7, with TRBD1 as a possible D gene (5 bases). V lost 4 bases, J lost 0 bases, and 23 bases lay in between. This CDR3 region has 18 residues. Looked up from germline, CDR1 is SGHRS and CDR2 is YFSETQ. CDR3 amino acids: CASSRSNLGQGLSYEQYF. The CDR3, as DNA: TGCGCCAGCAGCCGATCGAATTTGGGGCAGGGCCTCTCCTACGAGCAGTACTTC.

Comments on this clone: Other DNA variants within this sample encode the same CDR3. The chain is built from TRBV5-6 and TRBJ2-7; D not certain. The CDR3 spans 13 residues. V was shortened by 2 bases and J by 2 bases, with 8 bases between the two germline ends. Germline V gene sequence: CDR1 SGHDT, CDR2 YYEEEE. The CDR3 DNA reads TGTGCCAGCAGCTTAGGGCTGACCTACGAGCAGTACTTC. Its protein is CASSLGLTYEQYF.

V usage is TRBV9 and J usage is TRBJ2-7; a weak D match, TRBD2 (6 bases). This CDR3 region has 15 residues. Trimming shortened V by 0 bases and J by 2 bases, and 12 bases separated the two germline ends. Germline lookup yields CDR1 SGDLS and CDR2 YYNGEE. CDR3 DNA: TGTGCCAGCAGCGTAGACCCGGGAGCGACCTACGAGCAGTACTTC. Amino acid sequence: CASSVDPGATYEQYF.

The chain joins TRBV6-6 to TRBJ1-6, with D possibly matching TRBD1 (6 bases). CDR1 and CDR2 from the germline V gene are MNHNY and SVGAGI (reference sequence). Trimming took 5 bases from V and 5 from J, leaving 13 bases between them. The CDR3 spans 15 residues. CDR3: CASSTQGTNNSPLHF. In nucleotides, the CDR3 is TGTGCCAGCAGTACCCAGGGGACCAATAATTCACCCCTCCACTTT.

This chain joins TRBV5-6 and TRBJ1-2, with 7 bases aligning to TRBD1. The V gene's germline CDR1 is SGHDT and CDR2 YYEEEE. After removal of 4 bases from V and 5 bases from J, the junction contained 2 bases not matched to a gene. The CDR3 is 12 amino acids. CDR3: CASSPGQYGYTF. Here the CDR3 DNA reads TGTGCCAGCAGCCCGGGACAGTATGGCTACACCTTC. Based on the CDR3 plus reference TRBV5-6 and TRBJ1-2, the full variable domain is DAGVTQSPTHLIKTRGQQVTLRCSPKSGHDTVSWYQQALGQGPQFIFQYYEEEERQRGNFPDRFSGHQFPNYSSELNVNALLLGDSALYLCASSPGQYGYTFGSGTRLTVV.

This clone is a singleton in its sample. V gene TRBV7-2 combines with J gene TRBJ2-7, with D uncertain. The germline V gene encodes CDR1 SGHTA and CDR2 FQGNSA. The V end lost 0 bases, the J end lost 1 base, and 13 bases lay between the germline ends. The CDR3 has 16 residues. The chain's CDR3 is CASSLAPPPQSYEQYF. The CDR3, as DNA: TGTGCCAGCAGCTTAGCGCCTCCTCCTCAGTCCTACGAGCAGTACTTC.

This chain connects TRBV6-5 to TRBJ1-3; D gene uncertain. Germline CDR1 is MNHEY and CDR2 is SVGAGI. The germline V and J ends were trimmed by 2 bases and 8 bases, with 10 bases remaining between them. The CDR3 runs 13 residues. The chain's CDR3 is CASSYGPRDTIYF. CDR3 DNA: TGTGCCAGCAGTTACGGTCCCCGGGACACCATATATTTT.

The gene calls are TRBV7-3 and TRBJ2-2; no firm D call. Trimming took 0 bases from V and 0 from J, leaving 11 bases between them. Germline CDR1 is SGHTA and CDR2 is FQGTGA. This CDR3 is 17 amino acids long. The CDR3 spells CASSLTLSGSNTGELFF. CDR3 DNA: TGTGCCAGCAGCTTAACGTTATCCGGGTCGAACACCGGGGAGCTGTTTTTT.

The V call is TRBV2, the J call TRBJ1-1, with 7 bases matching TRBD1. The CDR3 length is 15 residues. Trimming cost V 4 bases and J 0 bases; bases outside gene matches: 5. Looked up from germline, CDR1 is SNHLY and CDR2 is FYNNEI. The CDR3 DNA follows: TGTGCCAGCAGTGCCTCGACAGGGATGAACACTGAAGCTTTCTTT. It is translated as CASSASTGMNTEAFF.

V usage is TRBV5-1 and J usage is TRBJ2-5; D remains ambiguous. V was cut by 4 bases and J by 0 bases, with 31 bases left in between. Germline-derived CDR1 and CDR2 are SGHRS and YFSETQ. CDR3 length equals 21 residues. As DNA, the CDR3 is TGCGCCAGCAGCCGAGACCCCCACCAAGCGACGGCAAAAAAGTACCAAGAGACCCAGTACTTC. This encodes CASSRDPHQATAKKYQETQYF.

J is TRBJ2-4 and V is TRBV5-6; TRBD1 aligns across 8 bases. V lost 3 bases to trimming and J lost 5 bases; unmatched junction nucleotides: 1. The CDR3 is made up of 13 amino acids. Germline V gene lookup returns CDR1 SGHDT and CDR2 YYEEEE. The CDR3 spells CASSSDRENIQYF. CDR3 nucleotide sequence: TGTGCCAGCAGCTCGGACAGGGAAAACATTCAGTACTTC.

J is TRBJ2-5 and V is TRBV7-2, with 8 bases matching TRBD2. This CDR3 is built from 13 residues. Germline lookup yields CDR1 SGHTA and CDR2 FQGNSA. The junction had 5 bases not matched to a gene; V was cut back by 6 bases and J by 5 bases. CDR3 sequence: CASRPGGRETQYF. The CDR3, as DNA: TGTGCCAGCAGGCCGGGGGGGAGGGAGACCCAGTACTTC. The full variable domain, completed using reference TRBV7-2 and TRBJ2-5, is GAGVSQSPSNKVTEKGKDVELRCDPISGHTALYWYRQSLGQGLEFLIYFQGNSAPDKSGLPSDRFSAERTGGSVSTLTIQRTQQEDSAVYLCASRPGGRETQYFGPGTRLLVL.

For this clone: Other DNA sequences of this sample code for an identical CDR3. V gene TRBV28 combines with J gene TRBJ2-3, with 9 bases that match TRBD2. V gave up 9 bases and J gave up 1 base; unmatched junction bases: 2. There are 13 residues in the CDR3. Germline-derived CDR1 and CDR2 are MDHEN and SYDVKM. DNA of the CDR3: TGTGCCAGTGGCGGGGGGGGCACAGATACGCAGTATTTT. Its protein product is CASGGGGTDTQYF.

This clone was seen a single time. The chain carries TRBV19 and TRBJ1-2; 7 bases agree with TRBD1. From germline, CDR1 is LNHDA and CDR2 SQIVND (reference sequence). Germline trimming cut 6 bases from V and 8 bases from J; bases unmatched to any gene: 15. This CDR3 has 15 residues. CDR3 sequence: CASRDIDRAALGYTF. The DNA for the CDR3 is TGTGCCAGTAGGGACATCGACAGGGCGGCGTTAGGCTACACCTTC.

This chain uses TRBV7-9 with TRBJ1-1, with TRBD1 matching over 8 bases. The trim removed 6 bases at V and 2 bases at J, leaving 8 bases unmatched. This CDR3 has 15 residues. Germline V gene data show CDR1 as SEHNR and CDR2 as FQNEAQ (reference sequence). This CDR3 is CASSRRAGGNTEAFF. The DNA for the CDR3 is TGTGCCAGCAGTCGACGGGCAGGGGGCAACACTGAAGCTTTCTTT. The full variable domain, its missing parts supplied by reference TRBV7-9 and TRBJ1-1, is DTGVSQNPRHKITKRGQNVTFRCDPISEHNRLYWYRQTLGQGPEFLTYFQNEAQLEKSRLLSDRFSAERPKGSFSTLEIQRTEQGDSAMYLCASSRRAGGNTEAFFGQGTRLTVV.

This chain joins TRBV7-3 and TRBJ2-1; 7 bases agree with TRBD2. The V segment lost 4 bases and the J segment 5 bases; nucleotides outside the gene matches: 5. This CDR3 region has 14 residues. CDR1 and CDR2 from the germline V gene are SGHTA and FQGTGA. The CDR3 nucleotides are TGTGCCAGCAGCTCGACTAGCAGTCACAATGAGCAGTTCTTC. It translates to CASSSTSSHNEQFF.

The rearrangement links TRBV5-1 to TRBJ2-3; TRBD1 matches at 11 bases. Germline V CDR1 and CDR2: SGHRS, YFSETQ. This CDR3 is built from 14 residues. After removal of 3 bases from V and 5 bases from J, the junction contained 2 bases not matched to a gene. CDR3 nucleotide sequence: TGCGCCAGCAGCTCGGGACAGGGGGGAGATACGCAGTATTTT. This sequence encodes CASSSGQGGDTQYF.

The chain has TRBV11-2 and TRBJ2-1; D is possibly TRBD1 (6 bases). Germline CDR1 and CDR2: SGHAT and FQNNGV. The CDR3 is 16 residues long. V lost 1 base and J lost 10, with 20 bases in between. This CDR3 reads CASSLGGQGPHREQFF. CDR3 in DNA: TGTGCCAGCAGCTTAGGGGGGCAGGGGCCCCATCGGGAGCAGTTCTTC.

CDR3 sequence reads: CASSSDRGSEKLFF. In nucleotides, the CDR3 is TGTGCCAGCAGCTCCGACAGGGGAAGCGAAAAACTGTTTTTT. The genes are TRBV11-2 and TRBJ1-4, with 8 positions matching TRBD1. Germline V lookup: CDR1 SGHAT, CDR2 FQNNGV. This CDR3 region has 14 residues. Trimming at V came to 4 bases and at J to 8 bases, leaving 6 bases not matched to a gene.

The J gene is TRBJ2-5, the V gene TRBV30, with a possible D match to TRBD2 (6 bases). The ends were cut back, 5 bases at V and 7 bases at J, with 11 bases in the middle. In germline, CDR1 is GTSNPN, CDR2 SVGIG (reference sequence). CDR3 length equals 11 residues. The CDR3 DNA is TGTGCCTGGTCGACTAGGGGGACCCAGTACTTC. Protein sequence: CAWSTRGTQYF.

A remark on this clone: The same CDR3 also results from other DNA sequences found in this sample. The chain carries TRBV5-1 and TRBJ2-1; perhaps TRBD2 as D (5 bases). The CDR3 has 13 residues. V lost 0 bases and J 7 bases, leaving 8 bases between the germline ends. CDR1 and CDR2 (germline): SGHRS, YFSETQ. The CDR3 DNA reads TGCGCCAGCAGCTTGGTTGGCGGGAATGAGCAGTTCTTC. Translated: CASSLVGGNEQFF.

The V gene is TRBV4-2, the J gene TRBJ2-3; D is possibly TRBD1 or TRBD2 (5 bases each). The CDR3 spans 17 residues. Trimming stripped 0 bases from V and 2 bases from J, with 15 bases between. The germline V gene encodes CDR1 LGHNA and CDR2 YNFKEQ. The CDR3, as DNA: TGTGCCAGCAGCCAAGACCCCACGGGGCCTCACACAGATACGCAGTATTTT. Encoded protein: CASSQDPTGPHTDTQYF.

CDR3 residues: CTSSTRPSIDCEQYF. The CDR3 nucleotides read TGCACCAGCAGCACCCGTCCTAGCATCGATTGCGAGCAGTACTTC. The chain joins TRBV1 to TRBJ2-7; the table names TRBD2, a call not compared with the DNA. TRBV1 is recorded as a pseudogene. The CDR3 contains 15 residues.

The CDR3 sequence is CARSLGSRGHNTEAFF. The CDR3 DNA reads TGTGCCAGAAGCTTGGGATCTAGGGGCCATAACACTGAAGCTTTCTTT. This chain joins TRBV5-3 and TRBJ1-1; D may be TRBD1 (5 bases). TRBV5-3 is an ORF; its function is uncertain. The CDR3 is made up of 16 amino acids. V lost 0 bases, J lost 2 bases, and 14 bases lay in between.

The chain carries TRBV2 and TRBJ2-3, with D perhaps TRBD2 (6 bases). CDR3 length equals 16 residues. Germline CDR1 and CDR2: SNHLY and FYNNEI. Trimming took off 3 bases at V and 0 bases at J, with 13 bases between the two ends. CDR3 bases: TGTGCCAGCAGTGACGAGGTTAGCGGAAGCACAGATACGCAGTATTTT. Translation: CASSDEVSGSTDTQYF.

In DNA form, the CDR3 reads TGTGCCAGCAGCGGCCAAGGGGCGTCCGGGGAGACCCAGTACTTC. Amino acid sequence: CASSGQGASGETQYF. The chain links TRBV7-7 to TRBJ2-5; D is possibly TRBD1 (5 bases). This CDR3 contains 15 residues. V was clipped by 5 bases and J by 5 bases, with 18 bases between them. The germline CDR1 and CDR2 sequences are SSHAT and FNYEAQ (reference sequence). Supplemented by reference TRBV7-7 and TRBJ2-5, the full variable domain reads GAGVSQSPRYKVTKRGQDVTLRCDPISSHATLYWYQQALGQGPEFLTYFNYEAQPDKSGLPSDRFSAERPEGSISTLTIQRTEQRDSAMYRCASSGQGASGETQYFGPGTRLLVL.

The CDR3: CASSLTGLGTGELFF. CDR3 in DNA: TGCGCCAGCAGCCTCACTGGTTTGGGCACCGGGGAGCTGTTTTTT. This chain uses TRBV5-1 with TRBJ2-2; D uncertain. Deletions cut 4 bases from V and 4 bases from J, with 14 bases between. Germline CDR1 and CDR2: SGHRS and YFSETQ. The CDR3 is 15 amino acids.

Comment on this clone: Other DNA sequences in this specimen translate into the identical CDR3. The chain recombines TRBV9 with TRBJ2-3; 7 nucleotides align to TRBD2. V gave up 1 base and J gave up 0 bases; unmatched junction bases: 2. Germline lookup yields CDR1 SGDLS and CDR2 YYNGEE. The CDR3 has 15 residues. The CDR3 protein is CASSVLAVSTDTQYF. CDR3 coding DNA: TGTGCCAGCAGCGTACTAGCGGTAAGCACAGATACGCAGTATTTT.

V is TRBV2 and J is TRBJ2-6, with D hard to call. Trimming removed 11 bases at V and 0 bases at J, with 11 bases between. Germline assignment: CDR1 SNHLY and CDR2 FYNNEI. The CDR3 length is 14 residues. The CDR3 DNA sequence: TGTGCCGGCGGTGTGTTCTCTGGGGCCAACGTCCTGACTTTC. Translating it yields CAGGVFSGANVLTF.

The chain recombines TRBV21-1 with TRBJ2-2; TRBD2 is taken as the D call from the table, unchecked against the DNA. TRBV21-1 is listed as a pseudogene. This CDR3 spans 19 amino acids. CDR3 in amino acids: CASMGLAGGQGTNTGELFF. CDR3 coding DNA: TGTGCCAGCATGGGACTAGCGGGAGGCCAGGGAACTAACACCGGGGAGCTGTTTTTT.

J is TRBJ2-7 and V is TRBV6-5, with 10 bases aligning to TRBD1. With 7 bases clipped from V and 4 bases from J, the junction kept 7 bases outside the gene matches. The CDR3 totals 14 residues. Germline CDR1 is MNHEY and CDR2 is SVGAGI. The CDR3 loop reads CASTLGGQGYEQYF. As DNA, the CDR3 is TGTGCCAGCACCCTAGGGGGACAGGGGTACGAGCAGTACTTC.